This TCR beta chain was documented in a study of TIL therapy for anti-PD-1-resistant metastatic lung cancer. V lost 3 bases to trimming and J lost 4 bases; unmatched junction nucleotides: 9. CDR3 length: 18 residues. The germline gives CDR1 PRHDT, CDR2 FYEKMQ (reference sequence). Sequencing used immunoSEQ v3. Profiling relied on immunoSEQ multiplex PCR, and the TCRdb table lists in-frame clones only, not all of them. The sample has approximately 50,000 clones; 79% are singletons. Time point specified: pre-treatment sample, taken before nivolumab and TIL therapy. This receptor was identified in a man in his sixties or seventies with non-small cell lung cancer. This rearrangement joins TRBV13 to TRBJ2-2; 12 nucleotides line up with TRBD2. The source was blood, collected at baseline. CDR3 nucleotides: TGTGCCAGCAGCTTCGCGTCTAGCGGGAGGGCGGTCACCGGGGAGCTGTTTTTT. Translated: CASSFASSGRAVTGELFF.